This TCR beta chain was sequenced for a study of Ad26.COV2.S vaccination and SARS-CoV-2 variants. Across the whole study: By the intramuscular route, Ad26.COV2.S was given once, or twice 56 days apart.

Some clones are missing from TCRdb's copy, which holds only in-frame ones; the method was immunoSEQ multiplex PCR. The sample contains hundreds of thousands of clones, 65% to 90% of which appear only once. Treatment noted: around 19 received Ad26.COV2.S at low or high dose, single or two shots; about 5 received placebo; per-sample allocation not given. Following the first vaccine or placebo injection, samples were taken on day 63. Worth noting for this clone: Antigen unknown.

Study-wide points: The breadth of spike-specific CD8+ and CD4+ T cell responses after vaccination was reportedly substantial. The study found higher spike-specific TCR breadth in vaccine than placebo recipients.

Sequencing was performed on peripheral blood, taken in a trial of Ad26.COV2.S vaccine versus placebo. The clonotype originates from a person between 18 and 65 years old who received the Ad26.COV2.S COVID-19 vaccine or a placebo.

CDR3 sequence: CASSRKRTGLTGELFF. The DNA for the CDR3 is TGTGCCAGCAGCCGGAAGAGGACAGGGCTCACCGGGGAGCTGTTTTTT. The chain carries TRBV7-2 and TRBJ2-2; TRBD1 aligns across 8 bases. The CDR3 sequence is 16 residues long. V was clipped by 5 bases and J by 4 bases; unmatched bases: 9. CDR1 and CDR2 from the germline V gene are SGHTA and FQGNSA.